Shown below are 9 T cell receptor beta chains from a single sample sequenced in a study of blood T cell repertoires in COVID-19. Assay used: immunoSEQ multiplex PCR; TCRdb lists only in-frame clones, some missing. The table shows about 130,000 clones, with roughly 83% occurring only once. Sample: peripheral blood. All receptors come from a woman in her 70s with COVID-19, enrolled during active disease.

The chain links TRBV7-8 to TRBJ2-5, with 10 bases lining up with TRBD2. The CDR3 has 16 residues. CDR1 is SGHVS, CDR2 FQNEAQ, per germline. Losses at the gene ends were 1 base for V and 3 bases for J; bases not matched to a gene: 5. The CDR3: CASSLGPLAGEETQYF. CDR3 coding DNA: TGTGCCAGCAGCTTAGGTCCGCTAGCGGGGGAAGAGACCCAGTACTTC.

This clone was seen a handful of times. The V call is TRBV3-1 (or the pseudogene TRBV3-2), the J call TRBJ1-2; D gene ambiguous. CDR3 size: 13 residues. The germline V and J ends were trimmed by 4 bases and 1 base, with 7 bases remaining between them. Germline CDR1 and CDR2: LGHDT and YNNKEL (reference sequence). The DNA of the CDR3 is TGTGCCAGCAGCCCCCGGGGTAACTATGGCTACACCTTC. It codes for CASSPRGNYGYTF.

In its sample, this clone was seen once. The chain employs TRBV18 and TRBJ1-1; D call uncertain. Between the trimmed V and J ends, which lost 6 bases and 5 bases, there was a span of 16 bases. From germline, CDR1 is KGHSH and CDR2 LQKENI. The CDR3 extends over 14 amino acids. The CDR3 is CASSPGPRGTEAFF. In DNA form, the CDR3 reads TGTGCCAGCTCCCCGGGTCCGAGAGGGACTGAAGCTTTCTTT.

The chain has TRBV5-1 and TRBJ1-3; D not resolved. This CDR3 region has 16 residues. V gave up 3 bases and J gave up 0 bases, with 13 bases separating them. From germline, CDR1 is SGHRS and CDR2 YFSETQ. The CDR3 bases are TGCGCCAGCAGCTCCAACCCGTTCGGCTCTGGAAACACCATATATTTT. Its translation is CASSSNPFGSGNTIYF.

The chain links TRBV14 to TRBJ1-1; TRBD1 might be the D (6 bases). The ends were cut back, 2 bases at V and 6 bases at J, with 16 bases in the middle. Germline CDR1 is SGHDN and CDR2 is FVKESK. This CDR3 is built from 15 residues. CDR3 loop: CASSQTLGGTSEAFF. The CDR3 DNA reads TGTGCCAGCAGCCAAACATTGGGGGGGACATCTGAAGCTTTCTTT.

This chain joins TRBV27 and TRBJ2-7; D might be TRBD1 (6 bases). Germline CDR1 and CDR2: MNHEY and SMNVEV (reference sequence). Trimming took 4 bases from V and 8 from J, leaving 24 bases between them. CDR3 size: 16 residues. The CDR3 sequence: CASSYPLSGGFAKQYF. In DNA form, the CDR3 reads TGTGCCAGCAGTTACCCCCTAAGTGGGGGCTTCGCTAAGCAGTACTTC.

V usage is TRBV5-1 and J usage is TRBJ1-2, with 9 bases lining up with TRBD1. Looked up from germline, CDR1 is SGHRS and CDR2 is YFSETQ. CDR3 size: 13 residues. The J segment lost 6 bases and the V segment lost 3 bases, leaving 3 bases of the junction unmatched. The CDR3 coding sequence is TGCGCCAGCAGCTCGGGACAGGGAAATGGCTACACCTTC. It encodes CASSSGQGNGYTF.

This chain links TRBV18 with TRBJ2-2, with TRBD2 matching over 12 bases. This CDR3 region has 16 residues. Trimming took 3 bases from V and 6 from J; bases not matched to a gene: 5. From germline, CDR1 is KGHSH and CDR2 LQKENI. As DNA, the CDR3 is TGTGCCAGCTCACCCTCTAGCGGGGGGGCCTCCGGGGAGCTGTTTTTT. Translation: CASSPSSGGASGELFF.

This sequence joins TRBV20-1 and TRBJ1-2, with a tentative D call TRBD1 (5 bases). The CDR3 length is 14 residues. Trimming cost V 3 bases and J 3 bases, with 14 bases left between them. From germline, CDR1 is DFQATT and CDR2 SNEGSKA (reference sequence). This chain's CDR3 is CSASRPGGDYGYTF. CDR3 DNA: TGCAGTGCTAGTCGGCCGGGGGGGGACTATGGCTACACCTTC.